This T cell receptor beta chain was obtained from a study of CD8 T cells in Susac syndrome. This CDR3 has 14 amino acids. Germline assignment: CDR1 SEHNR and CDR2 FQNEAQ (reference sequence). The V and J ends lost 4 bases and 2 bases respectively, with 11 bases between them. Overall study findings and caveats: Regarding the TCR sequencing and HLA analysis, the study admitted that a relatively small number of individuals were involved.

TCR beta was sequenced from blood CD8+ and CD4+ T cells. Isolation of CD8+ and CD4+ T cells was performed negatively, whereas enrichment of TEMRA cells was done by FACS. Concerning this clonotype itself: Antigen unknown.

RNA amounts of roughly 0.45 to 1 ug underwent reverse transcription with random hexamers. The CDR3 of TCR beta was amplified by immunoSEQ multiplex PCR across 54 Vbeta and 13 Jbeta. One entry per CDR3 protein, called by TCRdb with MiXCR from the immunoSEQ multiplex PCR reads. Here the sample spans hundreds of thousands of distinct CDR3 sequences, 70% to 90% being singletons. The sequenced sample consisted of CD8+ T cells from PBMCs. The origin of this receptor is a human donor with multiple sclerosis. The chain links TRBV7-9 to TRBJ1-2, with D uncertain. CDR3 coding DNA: TGTGCCAGCAGCTCTGCAGGTTCGAACTATGGCTACACCTTC. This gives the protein CASSSAGSNYGYTF.